This T cell receptor (beta chain) is drawn from a study of T cells in Graves' hyperthyroidism and ophthalmopathy. Overall study findings and caveats: Among thyroid clonotypes expanded above 0.001, most also appeared in blood.

It was RNA transcripts that yielded the amplified TCR beta CDR3 regions. When the TCR CDR3 underwent first-round RT-PCR, the HTBI primer set was used. In TCRdb, the multiplex PCR reads were re-called with MiXCR into one record per CDR3 protein. Of around 340,000 distinct CDR3 sequences in the sample, approximately 15% were seen once. There are a few counts of this clonotype. Its cognate antigen is unknown. The germline V and J ends were trimmed by 4 bases and 6 bases, with 10 bases remaining between them. Germline V gives CDR1 DFQATT, CDR2 SNEGSKA (reference sequence). The length of the CDR3 is 12 residues.

The gene calls are TRBV20-1 and TRBJ2-1; D gene ambiguous. The receptor comes from a woman aged 25 to 39 with Graves' hyperthyroidism. The sequenced sample consisted of blood. In DNA, the CDR3 is TGCAGTGCTAATCTAGGTCCCAATGAGCAGTTCTTC. Amino acid sequence: CSANLGPNEQFF.